The rows below give T cell receptor beta chains drawn from one sample of a study of beta chain features in type 1 diabetes. Assay used: immunoSEQ multiplex PCR; TCRdb lists only in-frame clones, some missing. The sample has some 150,000 clones; 8.5% to 10% are singletons. Source material: central memory CD4+ T cells from blood. The receptors stem from a woman younger than 45 with type 1 diabetes. Each CDR3 is given with its conserved first and last residue. Fields, in order: clone size, CDR3 length, J gene, D gene, V gene, CDR3 DNA, CDR3 protein. The D gene is left open where the match is weak. Size is stated for part of the rows, as once, few or many counts, or as a class when the clone is expanded.

clone size: NA; CDR3 length: 13; J gene: TRBJ1-3; D gene: NA; V gene: TRBV7-9; CDR3 DNA: TGTGCCAGCACACGGAGCTCTGGAAACACCATATATTTT; CDR3 protein: CASTRSSGNTIYF
clone size: many; CDR3 length: 15; J gene: TRBJ1-1; D gene: NA; V gene: TRBV27; CDR3 DNA: TGTGCCAGCAGTGGAATCCGGGACACATTCCTTGAAGCTTTCTTT; CDR3 protein: CASSGIRDTFLEAFF
clone size: NA; CDR3 length: 15; J gene: TRBJ2-1; D gene: TRBD1; V gene: TRBV19; CDR3 DNA: TGTGCCAGTACCGCACGGACAGGACCCTACAATGAGCAGTTCTTC; CDR3 protein: CASTARTGPYNEQFF
clone size: NA; CDR3 length: 14; J gene: TRBJ2-7; D gene: TRBD1; V gene: TRBV6-5; CDR3 DNA: TGTGCCAGCAGTTATGGACAGGGCCTATACGAGCAGTACTTC; CDR3 protein: CASSYGQGLYEQYF
clone size: few; CDR3 length: 16; J gene: TRBJ2-1; D gene: TRBD2; V gene: TRBV27; CDR3 DNA: TGTGCCAGCAGTTCCCTGGGGACTAGCGGCAGCAATGAGCAGTTCTTC; CDR3 protein: CASSSLGTSGSNEQFF
clone size: NA; CDR3 length: 14; J gene: TRBJ2-4; D gene: TRBD1; V gene: TRBV29-1; CDR3 DNA: TGCAGCGTTGTGGCCGGGACAGGAGGGAACATTCAGTACTTC; CDR3 protein: CSVVAGTGGNIQYF
clone size: NA; CDR3 length: 13; J gene: TRBJ2-3; D gene: NA; V gene: TRBV6-5; CDR3 DNA: TGTGCCACCCAGGGACTTCTCACAGATACGCAGTATTTT; CDR3 protein: CATQGLLTDTQYF
clone size: few; CDR3 length: 15; J gene: TRBJ1-1; D gene: NA; V gene: TRBV19; CDR3 DNA: TGTGCCAGTAGTATTTCGGCGCAGGGTAACGCTGAAGCTTTCTTT; CDR3 protein: CASSISAQGNAEAFF
clone size: NA; CDR3 length: 16; J gene: TRBJ1-2; D gene: NA; V gene: TRBV10-3; CDR3 DNA: TGTGCCAGCGCTCTAAGGCAACAGGGAGCTAACTATGGCTACACCTTC; CDR3 protein: CASALRQQGANYGYTF
clone size: few; CDR3 length: 13; J gene: TRBJ2-5; D gene: NA; V gene: TRBV29-1; CDR3 DNA: TGCAGCGTTGATTTGGGGGGGCTAGAGACCCAGTACTTC; CDR3 protein: CSVDLGGLETQYF
clone size: few; CDR3 length: 13; J gene: TRBJ2-1; D gene: TRBD2; V gene: TRBV7-2; CDR3 DNA: TGTGCCAGCAGACGCGGACTAGGGAAAGAGCAGTTCTTC; CDR3 protein: CASRRGLGKEQFF
clone size: few; CDR3 length: 16; J gene: TRBJ1-1; D gene: TRBD1; V gene: TRBV4-1; CDR3 DNA: TGCGCCAGCAGCCCAGACAGGGGAGTTATGAACACTGAAGCTTTCTTT; CDR3 protein: CASSPDRGVMNTEAFF
clone size: few; CDR3 length: 16; J gene: TRBJ2-2; D gene: TRBD2; V gene: TRBV2; CDR3 DNA: TGTGCCAGCATCACCAGGACTAGCGGGTACACCGGGGAGCTGTTTTTT; CDR3 protein: CASITRTSGYTGELFF
clone size: once; CDR3 length: 14; J gene: TRBJ1-1; D gene: NA; V gene: TRBV7-2; CDR3 DNA: TGTGCCAGCAGCTTAAATGGCAGGAACACTGAAGCTTTCTTT; CDR3 protein: CASSLNGRNTEAFF
clone size: NA; CDR3 length: 15; J gene: TRBJ2-6; D gene: TRBD2; V gene: TRBV5-4; CDR3 DNA: TGTGCCAGCAGCTTACTAGCGGCTGGGGCCAACGTCCTGACTTTC; CDR3 protein: CASSLLAAGANVLTF
clone size: few; CDR3 length: 15; J gene: TRBJ2-2; D gene: NA; V gene: TRBV7-6; CDR3 DNA: TGTGCCAGCAGCTTAGAGTACGGGAGAACTGGGGAGCTGTTTTTT; CDR3 protein: CASSLEYGRTGELFF
clone size: few; CDR3 length: 15; J gene: TRBJ2-7; D gene: TRBD1; V gene: TRBV2; CDR3 DNA: TGTGCCAGCACTTTAGGACAGGGGCTCACCTACGAGCAGTACTTC; CDR3 protein: CASTLGQGLTYEQYF
clone size: NA; CDR3 length: 14; J gene: TRBJ2-1; D gene: TRBD2; V gene: TRBV19; CDR3 DNA: TGTGCCAGTACTGGGACTAGCGCCTCCAATGAGCAGTTCTTC; CDR3 protein: CASTGTSASNEQFF
clone size: few; CDR3 length: 13; J gene: TRBJ1-3; D gene: NA; V gene: TRBV9; CDR3 DNA: TGTGCCAGCAGCCTGTACTCTGGAAACACCATATATTTT; CDR3 protein: CASSLYSGNTIYF
clone size: few; CDR3 length: 14; J gene: TRBJ2-3; D gene: NA; V gene: TRBV5-1; CDR3 DNA: TGCGCCAGCAGCACCGGGAGAGTCCCAGATACGCAGTATTTT; CDR3 protein: CASSTGRVPDTQYF
clone size: few; CDR3 length: 15; J gene: TRBJ2-7; D gene: NA; V gene: TRBV14; CDR3 DNA: TGTGCCAGCAGCGCCCTTGAGGGAGGATGGGGTGAGCAGTACTTC; CDR3 protein: CASSALEGGWGEQYF
clone size: NA; CDR3 length: 14; J gene: TRBJ2-2; D gene: NA; V gene: TRBV7-3; CDR3 DNA: TGTGCCAGCAGCCCCTTAGTGAGCACCGGGGAGCTGTTTTTT; CDR3 protein: CASSPLVSTGELFF
clone size: few; CDR3 length: 14; J gene: TRBJ2-7; D gene: NA; V gene: TRBV5-1; CDR3 DNA: TGCGCCAGCAGGCCCGAGGGGGTAAACTACGAGCAGTACTTC; CDR3 protein: CASRPEGVNYEQYF
clone size: few; CDR3 length: 14; J gene: TRBJ2-7; D gene: TRBD2; V gene: TRBV5-1; CDR3 DNA: TGCGCCAGCCGAAGCGGGGTAGCGGGAGGTGAGCAGTACTTC; CDR3 protein: CASRSGVAGGEQYF
clone size: many; CDR3 length: 14; J gene: TRBJ2-7; D gene: NA; V gene: TRBV28; CDR3 DNA: TGTGCCAGCAGTTTCGCGAGTAGCTCCTACGAGCAGTACTTC; CDR3 protein: CASSFASSSYEQYF
clone size: NA; CDR3 length: 16; J gene: TRBJ2-5; D gene: TRBD2; V gene: TRBV7-7; CDR3 DNA: TGTGCTAGCAGCTTGTCTAGCGGGACGGTGGGGGAGACCCAGTACTTC; CDR3 protein: CASSLSSGTVGETQYF
clone size: few; CDR3 length: 14; J gene: TRBJ2-4; D gene: TRBD2; V gene: TRBV7-9; CDR3 DNA: TGTGCCAGCAGCTTAGAGCGGGGGCGCGGCATTCAGTACTTC; CDR3 protein: CASSLERGRGIQYF
clone size: NA; CDR3 length: 13; J gene: TRBJ2-1; D gene: TRBD2; V gene: TRBV6-5; CDR3 DNA: TGTGCCAGCTATAAAGCGGGGTACAATGAGCAGTTCTTC; CDR3 protein: CASYKAGYNEQFF
clone size: few; CDR3 length: 14; J gene: TRBJ2-1; D gene: TRBD1; V gene: TRBV7-3; CDR3 DNA: TGTGCCAGCAGGTCGGACAGGTACTACAATGAGCAGTTCTTC; CDR3 protein: CASRSDRYYNEQFF
clone size: few; CDR3 length: 13; J gene: TRBJ1-2; D gene: TRBD1; V gene: TRBV29-1; CDR3 DNA: TGCAGCGTAATAGGGGACAGATACTATGGCTACACCTTC; CDR3 protein: CSVIGDRYYGYTF
clone size: NA; CDR3 length: 11; J gene: TRBJ1-2; D gene: NA; V gene: TRBV2; CDR3 DNA: TGTGCCAGCAGAGAGAATGGTGGCTACACCTTC; CDR3 protein: CASRENGGYTF
clone size: few; CDR3 length: 14; J gene: TRBJ2-7; D gene: TRBD1; V gene: TRBV6-1; CDR3 DNA: TGTGCCAGCAGTGCTGGGACAGGGGCGTATTGGCAGTACTTC; CDR3 protein: CASSAGTGAYWQYF
clone size: NA; CDR3 length: 13; J gene: TRBJ1-1; D gene: NA; V gene: TRBV9; CDR3 DNA: TGTGCCAGCAGCGCGCACGCAGAATCTGAAGCTTTCTTT; CDR3 protein: CASSAHAESEAFF
clone size: few; CDR3 length: 15; J gene: TRBJ2-7; D gene: TRBD1; V gene: TRBV5-1; CDR3 DNA: TGCGCCAGCAGCTTGGAGTCGAGGACAGGGAACGAGCAGTACTTC; CDR3 protein: CASSLESRTGNEQYF
clone size: NA; CDR3 length: 15; J gene: TRBJ2-2; D gene: TRBD1; V gene: TRBV19; CDR3 DNA: TGTGCCAGTAGTGCCGACAGGGGTTGGACCGGGGAGCTGTTTTTT; CDR3 protein: CASSADRGWTGELFF
clone size: NA; CDR3 length: 14; J gene: TRBJ2-4; D gene: TRBD1; V gene: TRBV30; CDR3 DNA: TGTGCCTGGGCCGGGACAGGGACCAAAAACATTCAGTACTTC; CDR3 protein: CAWAGTGTKNIQYF
clone size: NA; CDR3 length: 15; J gene: TRBJ2-7; D gene: NA; V gene: TRBV5-4; CDR3 DNA: TGTGCCAGCACCTCCGGGGGGCAGTTGGCCTACGAGCAGTACTTC; CDR3 protein: CASTSGGQLAYEQYF
clone size: NA; CDR3 length: 17; J gene: TRBJ2-1; D gene: TRBD2; V gene: TRBV29-1; CDR3 DNA: TGCAGCGTTGGGAGCGTCCTAGCGGGAGGCCTCACGGATGAGCAGTTCTTC; CDR3 protein: CSVGSVLAGGLTDEQFF
clone size: few; CDR3 length: 19; J gene: TRBJ2-1; D gene: NA; V gene: TRBV7-3; CDR3 DNA: TGTGCCAGCAGCTTAATCCCCCGGGAGGGACAGACGACCTACAATGAGCAGTTCTTC; CDR3 protein: CASSLIPREGQTTYNEQFF
clone size: few; CDR3 length: 13; J gene: TRBJ1-2; D gene: NA; V gene: TRBV19; CDR3 DNA: TGTGCCATTTCAGAGGGTCTTAACTATGGCTACACCTTC; CDR3 protein: CAISEGLNYGYTF
clone size: NA; CDR3 length: 13; J gene: TRBJ2-1; D gene: NA; V gene: TRBV7-2; CDR3 DNA: TGTGCCAGCGGAAGGGGTGGCCCCGATGAGCAGTTCTTC; CDR3 protein: CASGRGGPDEQFF
clone size: NA; CDR3 length: 12; J gene: TRBJ2-7; D gene: NA; V gene: TRBV7-3; CDR3 DNA: TGTGCCAGCAGCTTCAGTGGCGGCGAGCAGTACTTC; CDR3 protein: CASSFSGGEQYF
clone size: few; CDR3 length: 15; J gene: TRBJ2-7; D gene: TRBD1; V gene: TRBV4-1; CDR3 DNA: TGCGCCAGCAGCCTGCGTTGGACAGGATTGGACGAGCAGTACTTC; CDR3 protein: CASSLRWTGLDEQYF
clone size: NA; CDR3 length: 15; J gene: TRBJ2-1; D gene: TRBD2; V gene: TRBV9; CDR3 DNA: TGTGCCAGCAGCCGCCTAGCGGGAGCCTACAATGAGCAGTTCTTC; CDR3 protein: CASSRLAGAYNEQFF
clone size: few; CDR3 length: 13; J gene: TRBJ2-5; D gene: NA; V gene: TRBV7-2; CDR3 DNA: TGTGCCAGCAGCTTACGGGGGAGCGAGACCCAGTACTTC; CDR3 protein: CASSLRGSETQYF
clone size: few; CDR3 length: 12; J gene: TRBJ2-1; D gene: NA; V gene: TRBV7-9; CDR3 DNA: TGTGCCAGCAGCGGTACTTACAATGAGCAGTTCTTC; CDR3 protein: CASSGTYNEQFF
clone size: few; CDR3 length: 13; J gene: TRBJ1-2; D gene: NA; V gene: TRBV6-5; CDR3 DNA: TGTGCCAGCAGAACTCCGGGATTTTATGGCTACACCTTC; CDR3 protein: CASRTPGFYGYTF
clone size: NA; CDR3 length: 14; J gene: TRBJ1-2; D gene: TRBD1; V gene: TRBV18; CDR3 DNA: TGTGCCAGCTCACTGGGACAGGAGATCTATGGCTACACCTTC; CDR3 protein: CASSLGQEIYGYTF
clone size: NA; CDR3 length: 14; J gene: TRBJ2-7; D gene: TRBD1; V gene: TRBV30; CDR3 DNA: TGTGCCTGGAGACAACAGGGGGCAGTAGGGGAGCAGTACTTC; CDR3 protein: CAWRQQGAVGEQYF
clone size: NA; CDR3 length: 17; J gene: TRBJ2-1; D gene: TRBD2; V gene: TRBV9; CDR3 DNA: TGTGCCAGCAGCTCCCGACCGACTAGCCCCTTATACAATGAGCAGTTCTTC; CDR3 protein: CASSSRPTSPLYNEQFF
clone size: few; CDR3 length: 19; J gene: TRBJ2-5; D gene: TRBD2; V gene: TRBV7-9; CDR3 DNA: TGTGCCAGCAGCTTGGGTTCCGGGACTAGCGGGAGAGGTCTTGTGACCCAGTACTTC; CDR3 protein: CASSLGSGTSGRGLVTQYF